Reported below is one T cell receptor beta chain. One end of the junction does not line up with germline, which may come from a read error. These data are taken from a study of blood T cell repertoires in COVID-19. Clones were read by immunoSEQ multiplex PCR, and TCRdb kept only the in-frame ones, dropping some. Altogether fewer than 600,000 clones are present, 80% to 90% being singletons, with the ten largest covering approximately 0.9%. Sequenced sample: peripheral blood. This clonotype was obtained from a man aged 18 to 29 with COVID-19, enrolled during active disease.

The CDR3 sequence: CASSPTTDTQCF. For the CDR3, the DNA is TGTGCCAGCAGTCCAACCACAGATACGCAGTGTTTT. V usage is TRBV5-6 and J usage is TRBJ2-3; no firm D call. This CDR3 region has 12 residues. Per the germline V gene, CDR1 is SGHDT and CDR2 is YYEEEE.